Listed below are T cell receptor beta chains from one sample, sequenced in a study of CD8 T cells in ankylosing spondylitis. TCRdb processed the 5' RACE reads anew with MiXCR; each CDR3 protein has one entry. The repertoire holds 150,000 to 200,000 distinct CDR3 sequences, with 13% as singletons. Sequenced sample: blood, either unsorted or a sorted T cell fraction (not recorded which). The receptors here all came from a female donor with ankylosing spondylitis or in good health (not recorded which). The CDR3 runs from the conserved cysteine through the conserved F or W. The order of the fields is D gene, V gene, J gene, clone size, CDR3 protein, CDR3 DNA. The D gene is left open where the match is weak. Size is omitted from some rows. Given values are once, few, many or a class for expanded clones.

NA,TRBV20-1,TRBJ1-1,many,CSARAPGRLNTEAFF,TGCAGTGCTAGAGCACCGGGACGGCTGAACACTGAAGCTTTCTTT
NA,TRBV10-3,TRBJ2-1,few,CAISELGAGNEQFF,TGTGCCATCAGCGAGCTCGGGGCGGGGAATGAGCAGTTCTTC
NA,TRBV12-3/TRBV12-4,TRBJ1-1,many,CASSSRGGSNTEAFF,TGTGCCAGCAGCTCCCGAGGGGGTTCGAACACTGAAGCTTTCTTT
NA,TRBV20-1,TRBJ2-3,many,CSAANTDTQYF,TGCAGTGCTGCAAACACAGATACGCAGTATTTT
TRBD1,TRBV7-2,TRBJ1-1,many,CASRNPGQGIEAFF,TGTGCCAGCAGGAATCCGGGACAGGGAATTGAAGCTTTCTTT
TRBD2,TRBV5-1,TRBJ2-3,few,CASSSGLADYTDTQYF,TGCGCCAGCAGCTCGGGACTAGCGGATTACACAGATACGCAGTATTTT
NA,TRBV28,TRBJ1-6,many,CASSLGAPPLHF,TGTGCCAGCAGTTTAGGGGCCCCACCCCTCCACTTT
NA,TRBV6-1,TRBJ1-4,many,CASSEGHDPTNEKLFF,TGTGCCAGCAGTGAAGGACACGACCCAACTAATGAAAAACTGTTTTTT
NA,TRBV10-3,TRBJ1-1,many,CAIKGQPSNTEAFF,TGTGCCATCAAGGGCCAACCCTCCAACACTGAAGCTTTCTTT
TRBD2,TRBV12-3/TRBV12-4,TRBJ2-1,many,CASSRTSGRNEQFF,TGTGCCAGCAGTCGAACTAGCGGGCGCAATGAGCAGTTCTTC
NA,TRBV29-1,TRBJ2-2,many,CSVKVGAANTGELFF,TGCAGCGTTAAAGTTGGGGCCGCGAACACCGGGGAGCTGTTTTTT
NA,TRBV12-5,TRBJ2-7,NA,CASGFGSSYEQYF,TGTGCTAGTGGTTTCGGGAGCTCCTACGAGCAGTACTTC
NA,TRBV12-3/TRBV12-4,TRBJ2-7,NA,CASSLSPGYEQYF,TGTGCCAGCAGTTTATCCCCGGGGTACGAGCAGTACTTC
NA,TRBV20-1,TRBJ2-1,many,CSANQHWGYNEQFF,TGCAGTGCAAACCAACATTGGGGATACAATGAGCAGTTCTTC
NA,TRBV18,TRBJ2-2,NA,CASSRENTGELFF,TGTGCCAGCTCACGCGAGAACACCGGGGAGCTGTTTTTT
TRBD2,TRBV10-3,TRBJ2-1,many,CAIRSGRVDEQFF,TGTGCCATCAGAAGCGGGAGGGTTGATGAGCAGTTCTTC
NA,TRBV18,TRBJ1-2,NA,CASSPSNYGYTF,TGTGCCAGCTCACCGTCAAACTATGGCTACACCTTC
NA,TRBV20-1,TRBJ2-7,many,CSASQGADEQYF,TGCAGTGCCTCACAGGGTGCGGACGAGCAGTACTTC
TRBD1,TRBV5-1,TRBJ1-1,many,CASSLTGESEAFF,TGCGCCAGCAGCCTTACAGGGGAGTCTGAAGCTTTCTTT
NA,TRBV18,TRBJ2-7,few,CASSPDPFYEQYF,TGTGCCAGCTCCCCGGACCCTTTCTACGAGCAGTACTTC
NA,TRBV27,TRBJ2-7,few,CASSRLYEQYF,TGTGCCAGCAGTAGACTCTACGAGCAGTACTTC
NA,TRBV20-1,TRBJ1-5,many,CSARVSVGVDQPQHF,TGCAGTGCTAGAGTTTCTGTGGGGGTGGATCAGCCCCAGCATTTT
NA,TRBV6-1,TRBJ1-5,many,CASRGYPTQPQHF,TGTGCCAGCAGAGGGTATCCCACACAGCCCCAGCATTTT
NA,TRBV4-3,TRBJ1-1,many,CASSQGIANTEAFF,TGCGCCAGCAGCCAAGGAATAGCGAACACTGAAGCTTTCTTT
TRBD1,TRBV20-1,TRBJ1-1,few,CSARTTGGRGEAFF,TGCAGTGCTAGGACTACAGGGGGTCGGGGTGAAGCTTTCTTT
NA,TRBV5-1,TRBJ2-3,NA,CASSDGPGGTDTQYF,TGCGCCAGCAGCGACGGACCGGGGGGCACAGATACGCAGTATTTT
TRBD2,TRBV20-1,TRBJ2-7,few,CSARMLAGPSSYEQYF,TGCAGTGCTAGAATGTTAGCGGGACCCAGCTCCTACGAGCAGTACTTC
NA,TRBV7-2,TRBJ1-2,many,CASSLDRSGYTF,TGTGCCAGCAGCTTAGACAGATCTGGCTACACCTTC
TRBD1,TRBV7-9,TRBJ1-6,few,CASSLPPTGGYNSPLHF,TGTGCCAGCAGCCTACCCCCCACAGGGGGTTATAATTCACCCCTCCACTTT
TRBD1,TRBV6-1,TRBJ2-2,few,CASSRPPGQGFGELFF,TGTGCCAGCAGCCGGCCACCGGGACAGGGGTTCGGGGAGCTGTTTTTT
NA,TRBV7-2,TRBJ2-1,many,CASSLGSGVRVNNEQFF,TGTGCCAGCAGCTTAGGGTCGGGAGTTAGGGTAAACAATGAGCAGTTCTTC
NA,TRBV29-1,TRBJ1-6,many,CSVLGTANSPLHF,TGCAGCGTTCTCGGGACGGCAAATTCACCCCTCCACTTT
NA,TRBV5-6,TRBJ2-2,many,CASSFTGFTGELFF,TGTGCCAGCAGCTTTACAGGGTTCACCGGGGAGCTGTTTTTT
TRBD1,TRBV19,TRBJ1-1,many,CASDDRGTGTEAFF,TGTGCCAGCGATGACAGGGGGACGGGGACTGAAGCTTTCTTT
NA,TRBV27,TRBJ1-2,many,CASTNAEQGNYGYTF,TGTGCCAGCACCAACGCCGAGCAGGGCAACTATGGCTACACCTTC
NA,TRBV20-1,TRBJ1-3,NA,CSARDPRRPGHSHFSGNTIYF,TGCAGTGCTAGAGACCCCCGCAGGCCGGGCCATTCCCATTTCTCTGGAAACACCATATATTTT
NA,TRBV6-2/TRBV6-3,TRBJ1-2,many,CASSYSMWGGYTF,TGTGCCAGCAGTTACTCGATGTGGGGCGGCTACACCTTC
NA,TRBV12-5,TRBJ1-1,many,CASGLSGKTGYVDTEAFF,TGTGCTAGTGGTTTGTCGGGAAAAACAGGGTATGTGGACACTGAAGCTTTCTTT
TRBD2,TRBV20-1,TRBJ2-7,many,CSAPEGAGGPYEQYF,TGCAGTGCTCCCGAGGGCGCGGGAGGTCCTTACGAGCAGTACTTC
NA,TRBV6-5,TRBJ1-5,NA,CASSFSGRDQPQHF,TGTGCCAGCAGTTTTTCAGGGCGGGATCAGCCCCAGCATTTT
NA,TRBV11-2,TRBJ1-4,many,CASSRYSATNEKLFF,TGTGCCAGCAGCAGATACAGTGCAACTAATGAAAAACTGTTTTTT
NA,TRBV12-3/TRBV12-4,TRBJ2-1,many,CASSFLGGYGNEQFF,TGTGCCAGCAGTTTCTTGGGGGGCTATGGTAATGAGCAGTTCTTC
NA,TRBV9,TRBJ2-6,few,CASDESSSGANVLTF,TGTGCCAGCGATGAATCAAGCTCTGGGGCCAACGTCCTGACTTTC
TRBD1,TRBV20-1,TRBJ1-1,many,CSAKQGMATEAFF,TGCAGTGCTAAACAGGGGATGGCTACTGAAGCTTTCTTT
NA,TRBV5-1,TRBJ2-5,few,CASSLGPEQETQYF,TGCGCCAGCAGCTTGGGGCCAGAACAAGAGACCCAGTACTTC
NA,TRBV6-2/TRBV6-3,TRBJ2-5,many,CASSYSTLLVETQYF,TGTGCCAGCAGTTACTCTACCCTGTTGGTGGAGACCCAGTACTTC
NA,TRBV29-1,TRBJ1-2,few,CSVAYYGYTF,TGCAGCGTTGCATACTATGGCTACACCTTC
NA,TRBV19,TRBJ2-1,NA,CASSKSSSNHEQFF,TGTGCCAGTAGTAAATCTAGTTCAAATCATGAGCAGTTCTTC
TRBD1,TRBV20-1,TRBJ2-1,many,CSASWTGPYNEQFF,TGCAGTGCTAGCTGGACAGGGCCTTACAATGAGCAGTTCTTC
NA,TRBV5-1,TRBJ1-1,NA,CASSLTVGTGNTEAFF,TGCGCCAGCAGCTTGACGGTGGGGACGGGGAACACTGAAGCTTTCTTT
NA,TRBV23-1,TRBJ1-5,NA,CASSHPGNQPQHF,TGCGCCAGCAGTCACCCAGGCAATCAGCCCCAGCATTTT
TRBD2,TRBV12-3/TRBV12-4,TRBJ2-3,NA,CASSPPLGGSSADTQYF,TGTGCCAGCAGTCCCCCTCTGGGCGGGAGTTCTGCAGATACGCAGTATTTT
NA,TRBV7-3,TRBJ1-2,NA,CASSLNPGSSGYGYTF,TGTGCCAGCAGCTTAAACCCGGGGAGTTCTGGCTATGGCTACACCTTC
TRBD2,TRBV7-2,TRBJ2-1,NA,CASSLGGGRAGNEQFF,TGTGCCAGCAGCTTAGGCGGCGGGAGGGCCGGAAATGAGCAGTTCTTC
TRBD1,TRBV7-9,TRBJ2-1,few,CASSVFGQGSNEQFF,TGTGCCAGCAGCGTGTTCGGACAGGGGTCGAATGAGCAGTTCTTC
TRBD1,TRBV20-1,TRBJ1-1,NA,CSARSDRGWAFF,TGCAGTGCTAGATCCGACAGGGGATGGGCTTTCTTT
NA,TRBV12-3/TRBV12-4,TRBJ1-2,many,CASSLAAGTYGYTF,TGTGCCAGCAGTTTAGCGGCGGGTACCTATGGCTACACCTTC
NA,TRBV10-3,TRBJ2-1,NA,CAISAPDGGCNEQFF,TGTGCCATCAGTGCCCCCGACGGCGGATGCAATGAGCAGTTCTTC
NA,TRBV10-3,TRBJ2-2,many,CAIRRRTGELFF,TGTGCCATCAGAAGGAGGACCGGGGAGCTGTTTTTT